The T cell receptor beta chain under discussion was sequenced for a study of early T cells in non-severe SARS-CoV-2 infection. Whole-study context: With bulk RNA from unsorted whole blood as input, sequencing yielded unpaired chains.

General study results and limits: Missing private and CD4 specificities, VDJdb matching favored anti-spike CD8 responses.

Individual cDNA molecules received unique molecular identifiers. TCRdb recomputed calls from the 5' RACE reads with MiXCR, one row per CDR3 protein. The sample lists tens of thousands of distinct CDR3 sequences; roughly an eighth were seen once. This clonotype was observed a handful of times. No antigen is known for it. This clonotype was obtained from an adult who was a healthcare worker with PCR-confirmed SARS-CoV-2 infection or an uninfected control (not recorded which). Sequencing used whole blood, obtained at baseline.

The CDR3 is CASSLSLKTGTGESNYGYTF. CDR3 DNA sequence: TGTGCCAGCTCACTTTCCCTGAAAACCGGGACAGGGGAGTCGAACTATGGCTACACCTTC. The chain couples TRBV18 to TRBJ1-2; 10 nucleotides agree with TRBD1. Germline V gene data show CDR1 as KGHSH and CDR2 as LQKENI. V lost 4 bases to trimming and J lost 2 bases; unmatched junction nucleotides: 19. CDR3 size: 20 residues.